These T cell receptor beta chains were read from a single sample in a study of CXCR3-negative and CXCR3-positive naive CD8 T cells. From the 5' RACE reads, TCRdb lists one entry per CDR3 protein and no DNA. The sample table includes about 130,000 distinct CDR3 sequences. Sequenced sample: naive CXCR3- CD8+ T cells from blood. These receptors were taken from a human donor in good health. Some clones in this sample may be carry-over from other donors' samples. The CDR3 runs from the conserved cysteine through the conserved F or W. Fields, in order: CDR3 protein, J gene, V gene.

CASSFSGGAGNEQFF	TRBJ2-1	TRBV7-3
CASTTANTEAFF	TRBJ1-1	TRBV7-9
CASSAGRGPRYGYTF	TRBJ1-2	TRBV13
CASSLPWNNEQFF	TRBJ2-1	TRBV7-2
CASSLSGEQYF	TRBJ2-7	TRBV7-9
CASSLGTSSYNEQFF	TRBJ2-1	TRBV28
CASSPDGTQYF	TRBJ2-3	TRBV12-3/TRBV12-4
CASSRWDRNQPQHF	TRBJ1-5	TRBV12-3/TRBV12-4
CASSVGPLYEQYF	TRBJ2-7	TRBV9
CASSHRHRMNTEAFF	TRBJ1-1	TRBV3-1
CSGNEPSRGFYYGYTF	TRBJ1-2	TRBV20-1
CASSFKAGLPAYEQYF	TRBJ2-7	TRBV7-6
CASSLGTGGPSDTQYF	TRBJ2-3	TRBV5-1
CSVAGLAGYTDTQYF	TRBJ2-3	TRBV29-1
CSATTEGALAEEQYF	TRBJ2-7	TRBV29-1
CSARDRRARGGPTYEQYF	TRBJ2-7	TRBV20-1
CSATDRTGGYEQYF	TRBJ2-7	TRBV20-1
CASIGWTGGEYYGYTF	TRBJ1-2	TRBV25-1
CASIPWGRQNTEAFF	TRBJ1-1	TRBV21-1
CASSQEDRGLYEQYF	TRBJ2-7	TRBV4-1
CAISENPVAAGGGREQYF	TRBJ2-7	TRBV10-3
CATSRGSGTGELFF	TRBJ2-2	TRBV15
CSAREQGGELNEQFF	TRBJ2-1	TRBV20-1
CASSMGQIRYTF	TRBJ1-2	TRBV19
CSVRDVSEQYF	TRBJ2-7	TRBV29-1
CASSQGTGSSYEQYF	TRBJ2-7	TRBV14
CASRKYGTSEYNEQFF	TRBJ2-1	TRBV27
CASSPGLGRDTQYF	TRBJ2-3	TRBV3-1
CASSEMTGVSFNEQFF	TRBJ2-1	TRBV2
CASSFSGNEQFF	TRBJ2-1	TRBV28
CASSIAQGRATDTQYF	TRBJ2-3	TRBV19
CASSFVAGAGGYTF	TRBJ1-2	TRBV27
CASSGDTKSSYEQYF	TRBJ2-7	TRBV6-1
CSVGWTGQWVTEAFF	TRBJ1-1	TRBV29-1
CASISAGELFF	TRBJ2-2	TRBV2
CATSDPTRTFYNEQFF	TRBJ2-1	TRBV24-1
CASSSTGTGAPGELFF	TRBJ2-2	TRBV7-2
CSAPGLPGSWGEQFF	TRBJ2-1	TRBV20-1
CASSNGNLYEQYF	TRBJ2-7	TRBV19
CASSLIQARGRENIQYF	TRBJ2-4	TRBV5-8
CASSHLSEQYF	TRBJ2-7	TRBV4-1
CASSYSISLAGGETQYF	TRBJ2-5	TRBV6-6
CASSPPVTGASYGQYF	TRBJ2-7	TRBV18
CASSLASGPPNNEQFF	TRBJ2-1	TRBV11-3
CASSSLWGMSTEAFF	TRBJ1-1	TRBV27
CASSSTGAAQTQYF	TRBJ2-5	TRBV11-2
CASSLLRGWAYNEQFF	TRBJ2-1	TRBV28
CAIRGGSNEQYF	TRBJ2-7	TRBV10-3